A single sample is the source of the 32 T cell receptor beta chains below, sequenced in a study of T-cell memory formation after mild COVID-19. TCRdb re-derived calls from the 5' RACE reads in MiXCR, one entry per CDR3 protein. The table lists roughly 40,000 distinct CDR3 sequences, about 6.8% of them singletons. The sample taken for sequencing was PBMCs or a T cell subset sorted from them (not recorded which). Receptors originate from an adult who had mild COVID-19 (a few samples of this study predate the infection). Cell type and time point are not known.

This clonotype was counted at least ten times. The chain uses TRBV7-7 and TRBJ2-7; TRBD2 is a possible D gene (5 bases). There are 13 residues in the CDR3. V dropped 2 bases and J dropped 4 bases, with 9 bases sitting between them. The germline CDR1 and CDR2 sequences are SSHAT and FNYEAQ (reference sequence). Here the CDR3 reads CASSLSRDYEQYF. CDR3 DNA: TGTGCCAGCAGCTTAAGTCGGGATTACGAGCAGTACTTC.

This clonotype was observed many times. The chain is built from TRBV20-1 and TRBJ2-1, with D possibly matching TRBD2 (5 bases). V was cut by 0 bases and J by 0 bases, with 18 bases left in between. Germline assignment: CDR1 DFQATT and CDR2 SNEGSKA (reference sequence). The CDR3 has 18 amino acids. CDR3 residues: CSARESGSGPNSYNEQFF. CDR3 nucleotide sequence: TGCAGTGCTAGAGAGTCTGGGAGCGGCCCAAACTCCTACAATGAGCAGTTCTTC.

This clonotype occurred many times. The CDR3 sequence: CASSIGAGTGSTGELFF. The CDR3 DNA sequence: TGCGCCAGCAGTATCGGGGCCGGGACTGGGAGCACCGGGGAGCTGTTTTTT. The chain uses TRBV5-1 and TRBJ2-2; D perhaps matches TRBD2 (6 bases). V was cut by 5 bases and J by 4 bases, with 21 bases left in between. The CDR3 contains 17 residues. CDR1 and CDR2 (germline): SGHRS, YFSETQ.

The chain couples TRBV20-1 to TRBJ2-3; TRBD1 is a possible D gene (5 bases). CDR3 length: 14 amino acids. V lost 5 bases, J lost 4 bases, and 16 bases lay in between. Germline assignment: CDR1 DFQATT and CDR2 SNEGSKA (reference sequence). CDR3: CSALGPERPDTQYF. The CDR3 DNA follows: TGCAGTGCTCTGGGGCCCGAGCGCCCAGATACGCAGTATTTT.

The V call is TRBV19, the J call TRBJ1-1; D is possibly TRBD1 (5 bases). V lost 7 bases and J lost 1, with 13 bases in between. The CDR3 covers 14 residues. Germline V gene sequence: CDR1 LNHDA, CDR2 SQIVND (reference sequence). As DNA, the CDR3 is TGTGCCAGTACTCGGGACTCCCGGAACACTGAAGCTTTCTTT. Residues: CASTRDSRNTEAFF.

V usage is TRBV9 and J usage is TRBJ1-6, with D possibly TRBD1 on 6 matching bases. The CDR3 contains 16 residues. The ends were cut back, 0 bases at V and 4 bases at J, with 11 bases in the middle. The germline CDR1 and CDR2 sequences are SGDLS and YYNGEE. CDR3: CASSVEPGTYNSPLHF. CDR3 coding DNA: TGTGCCAGCAGCGTAGAGCCAGGGACATATAATTCACCCCTCCACTTT.

This clonotype was found a few times. This chain links TRBV27 with TRBJ1-5, with D tentatively TRBD1 (5 bases). The CDR3 extends over 16 amino acids. Germline V gene data show CDR1 as MNHEY and CDR2 as SMNVEV (reference sequence). Deletions cut 5 bases from V and 0 bases from J, with 14 bases between. The chain's CDR3 is CASSLSGGYSNQPQHF. CDR3 DNA sequence: TGTGCCAGCAGTCTCAGCGGGGGATATAGCAATCAGCCCCAGCATTTT.

Many counts were recorded for this clonotype. This chain links TRBV21-1 with TRBJ2-7; the D call TRBD1 from the table was never checked on the DNA. TRBV21-1 is assigned pseudogene status. The CDR3 is 13 residues long. The CDR3 is CASRDIYSYEQYF. DNA of the CDR3: TGTGCCAGCAGGGACATATACTCCTACGAGCAGTACTTC.

This clonotype was counted between two and nine times. CDR3 in DNA: TGTGCCAGCTGTTCCGGGAGCGGTAGGACAGATACGCAGTATTTT. It encodes CASCSGSGRTDTQYF. J is TRBJ2-3 and V is TRBV9; a weak D match, TRBD2 (6 bases). V shed 7 bases and J shed 3 bases, with 18 bases lying between them. The CDR3 consists of 15 residues. Germline assignment: CDR1 SGDLS and CDR2 YYNGEE.

This clonotype was observed a handful of times. The gene calls are TRBV4-2 and TRBJ2-7, with 9 bases aligning to TRBD1. The CDR3 has 15 residues. Looked up from germline, CDR1 is LGHNA and CDR2 is YNFKEQ. V dropped 3 bases and J dropped 2; count of bases not matched to a gene: 5. CDR3 DNA sequence: TGTGCCAGCAGCCATCCCGACAGGGGGGCCTACGAGCAGTACTTC. Protein product: CASSHPDRGAYEQYF.

The chain uses TRBV7-8 and TRBJ2-7; 8 nucleotides agree with TRBD2. The V segment lost 7 bases and the J segment 0 bases; nucleotides outside the gene matches: 8. Germline CDR1 is SGHVS and CDR2 is FQNEAQ. There are 15 residues in the CDR3. The CDR3 nucleotides are TGTGCCAGCACCCCTCGGGGGGGGGCCTCCTACGAGCAGTACTTC. The encoded protein is CASTPRGGASYEQYF.

This clonotype was counted at least ten times. The V and J genes are TRBV5-6 and TRBJ2-1; TRBD1 matches 7 bases. The CDR3 length is 14 residues. The germline V gene has CDR1 SGHDT and CDR2 YYEEEE. With V trimmed by 4 bases and J by 8 bases, 9 bases remained unmatched. The CDR3 DNA is TGTGCCAGCAGCAAAATACAGGGGTTGGATGAGCAGTTCTTC. Translated, it gives CASSKIQGLDEQFF.

The table lists this clonotype with many counts. The gene calls are TRBV7-2 and TRBJ2-1, with a possible D match to TRBD2 (5 bases). The CDR3 sequence is 15 residues long. Germline-derived CDR1 and CDR2 are SGHTA and FQGNSA. V lost 5 bases and J 6 bases, leaving 17 bases between the germline ends. The CDR3 spells CASSQLVVQTNEQFF. CDR3 nucleotides: TGTGCCAGCAGCCAACTAGTAGTGCAAACCAATGAGCAGTTCTTC.

V is TRBV19 and J is TRBJ1-1, with D unresolved. The CDR3 loop spans 12 amino acids. Deletions cut 8 bases from V and 11 bases from J, with 18 bases between. Germline V gives CDR1 LNHDA, CDR2 SQIVND (reference sequence). The chain's CDR3 is CASGTLDQEAFF. DNA of the CDR3: TGTGCCAGTGGAACATTGGACCAGGAGGCTTTCTTT. Looking up the rest from reference TRBV19 and TRBJ1-1 gives the full variable domain: DGGITQSPKYLFRKEGQNVTLSCEQNLNHDAMYWYRQDPGQGLRLIYYSQIVNDFQKGDIAEGYSVSREKKESFPLTVTSAQKNPTAFYLCASGTLDQEAFFGQGTRLTVV.

The sample holds many counts of this clonotype. The chain links TRBV7-9 to TRBJ2-3; no clear D gene. The CDR3 is made up of 12 amino acids. Germline CDR1 and CDR2: SEHNR and FQNEAQ (reference sequence). Trimming shortened V by 4 bases and J by 6 bases, and 8 bases separated the two germline ends. CDR3 residues: CASSWVRDTQYF. In DNA, the CDR3 is TGTGCCAGCAGCTGGGTTCGGGATACGCAGTATTTT. Using reference TRBV7-9 and TRBJ2-3 for the parts outside the CDR3, the full variable domain is DTGVSQNPRHKITKRGQNVTFRCDPISEHNRLYWYRQTLGQGPEFLTYFQNEAQLEKSRLLSDRFSAERPKGSFSTLEIQRTEQGDSAMYLCASSWVRDTQYFGPGTRLTVL.

There are a few counts of this clonotype. The chain uses TRBV3-1 and TRBJ2-7; 8 positions agree with TRBD2. The V gene's germline CDR1 is LGHDT and CDR2 YNNKEL (reference sequence). The CDR3 has 15 residues. The V segment lost 5 bases and the J segment 5 bases; nucleotides outside the gene matches: 11. The CDR3 spells CASSELGSGGNEQYF. CDR3 nucleotides: TGTGCCAGCAGCGAACTAGGGAGCGGGGGCAACGAGCAGTACTTC.

This clonotype was observed many times. This chain joins TRBV3-1 and TRBJ1-1; a weak D match, TRBD1 (6 bases). CDR1 is LGHDT, CDR2 YNNKEL, per germline (reference sequence). The CDR3 has 13 amino acids. Trimming stripped 9 bases from V and 3 bases from J, with 14 bases between. The CDR3: CASTTGLHTEAFF. The CDR3 DNA reads as TGTGCCAGTACTACAGGGTTACACACTGAAGCTTTCTTT.

This clonotype was counted many times. The gene calls are TRBV5-1 and TRBJ2-7; no clear D gene. Trimming cost V 2 bases and J 2 bases, with 14 bases left between them. CDR1 and CDR2 from the germline V gene are SGHRS and YFSETQ. This CDR3 spans 15 amino acids. The CDR3 reads CASSLALTSTYEQYF. CDR3 coding DNA: TGCGCCAGCAGCTTAGCCCTTACCTCCACCTACGAGCAGTACTTC.

This clonotype was seen only a few times. The chain carries TRBV14 and TRBJ1-1; no clear D. The CDR3 is 11 residues long. V was cut by 3 bases and J by 7 bases, with 6 bases left in between. CDR1 and CDR2 from the germline V gene are SGHDN and FVKESK. Here the CDR3 reads CASSQGDEAFF. As DNA, the CDR3 is TGTGCCAGCAGCCAGGGAGATGAAGCTTTCTTT.

This clonotype appeared many times. The chain joins TRBV5-1 to TRBJ2-5; TRBD2 might be the D (5 bases). Germline CDR1 is SGHRS and CDR2 is YFSETQ. The CDR3 runs 16 residues. Trimming removed 7 bases at V and 1 base at J, with 20 bases between. The CDR3 region has the DNA TGCGCCAGCGGCCGCGGGCTGTCGGATGGCCAAGAGACCCAGTACTTC. This codes for CASGRGLSDGQETQYF.

This clonotype was observed many times. The rearrangement uses TRBV12-3 or TRBV12-4 and TRBJ1-5, with D hard to call. The CDR3 loop spans 12 amino acids. V was shortened by 4 bases and J by 6 bases, with 7 bases between the two germline ends. CDR3 sequence reads: CASSSPGQPQHF. The CDR3 bases are TGTGCCAGCAGTTCCCCAGGTCAGCCCCAGCATTTT.

V and J are TRBV7-8 and TRBJ1-4; D unresolved. Germline CDR1 reads SGHVS; CDR2 reads FQNEAQ. The CDR3 covers 14 residues. The V and J ends lost 5 bases and 5 bases respectively, with 12 bases between them. The CDR3 here is CASSTGIRNEKLFF. CDR3 coding DNA: TGTGCCAGCAGCACCGGGATCCGAAATGAAAAACTGTTTTTT. The whole variable domain, filled in from reference TRBV7-8 and TRBJ1-4, reads GAGVSQSPRYKVAKRGQDVALRCDPISGHVSLFWYQQALGQGPEFLTYFQNEAQLDKSGLPSDRFFAERPEGSVSTLKIQRTQQEDSAVYLCASSTGIRNEKLFFGSGTQLSVL.

The sample holds many counts of this clonotype. The J gene is TRBJ2-3, the V gene TRBV7-8; TRBD1 aligns across 8 bases. Germline CDR1 is SGHVS and CDR2 is FQNEAQ. CDR3 size: 15 residues. V lost 3 bases, J lost 2 bases, and 4 bases stayed unmatched. CDR3 coding DNA: TGTGCCAGCAGCTTTAGGACAGGGTACACAGATACGCAGTATTTT. Its translation: CASSFRTGYTDTQYF.

This clonotype appeared a few times. The rearrangement uses TRBV18 and TRBJ1-5; D is ambiguous. CDR3 size: 14 residues. V lost 2 bases and J 3 bases, leaving 8 bases between the germline ends. The germline gives CDR1 KGHSH, CDR2 LQKENI. The CDR3 sequence is CASSPGQINQPQHF. Here the CDR3 DNA reads TGTGCCAGCTCACCAGGGCAGATCAATCAGCCCCAGCATTTT.

This clonotype was detected many times. The CDR3 loop reads CASSSDRGAEAFF. As DNA, the CDR3 is TGTGCCAGCTCATCGGACAGGGGGGCTGAAGCTTTCTTT. The chain links TRBV18 to TRBJ1-1; 10 nucleotides agree with TRBD1. This CDR3 region has 13 residues. Germline-derived CDR1 and CDR2 are KGHSH and LQKENI. V lost 5 bases, J lost 6 bases, and 3 bases stayed unmatched.

This clonotype has a count of ten or more. V and J are TRBV6-6 and TRBJ2-3; the D gene is possibly TRBD2 (6 bases). V was pared by 6 bases and J by 6 bases, with 10 bases between. The CDR3 spans 12 residues. CDR1 is MNHNY and CDR2 is SVGAGI in the germline V gene (reference sequence). CDR3 sequence (DNA): TGTGCCAGCAGCCCCCTAGCGGATACGCAGTATTTT. Its translation is CASSPLADTQYF.

This clonotype was seen many times. This sequence joins TRBV5-6 and TRBJ2-3, with TRBD2 matching over 11 bases. Looked up from germline, CDR1 is SGHDT and CDR2 is YYEEEE. The CDR3 spans 16 residues. V lost 3 bases to trimming and J lost 2 bases; unmatched junction nucleotides: 5. This CDR3 reads CASSYRLAGYTDTQYF. The DNA of the CDR3 is TGTGCCAGCAGCTACCGACTAGCGGGATACACAGATACGCAGTATTTT. Based on the CDR3 plus reference TRBV5-6 and TRBJ2-3, the full variable domain is DAGVTQSPTHLIKTRGQQVTLRCSPKSGHDTVSWYQQALGQGPQFIFQYYEEEERQRGNFPDRFSGHQFPNYSSELNVNALLLGDSALYLCASSYRLAGYTDTQYFGPGTRLTVL.

This clonotype was counted ten times or more. The rearrangement joins TRBV5-5 to TRBJ1-1, with D unclear. The CDR3 has 15 amino acids. V dropped 2 bases and J dropped 1 base, with 12 bases sitting between them. CDR1 is SGHKS, CDR2 YYEKEE, per germline (reference sequence). The CDR3 spells CASSLQPQPNTEAFF. CDR3 DNA: TGTGCCAGCAGCTTACAACCCCAACCGAACACTGAAGCTTTCTTT.

V gene TRBV11-3 combines with J gene TRBJ1-2, with D tentatively TRBD1 (5 bases). The CDR3 runs 15 residues. Between the trimmed V and J ends, which lost 4 bases and 4 bases, there was a span of 16 bases. Germline V gene sequence: CDR1 SGHNT, CDR2 YENEEA. The CDR3: CASSSQEGRIYGYTF. The CDR3 nucleotides are TGTGCCAGCAGCTCACAGGAAGGACGAATCTATGGCTACACCTTC.

At least ten counts were recorded for this clonotype. The chain employs TRBV7-9 and TRBJ2-6; 9 bases map to TRBD1. CDR1 is SEHNR and CDR2 is FQNEAQ in the germline V gene (reference sequence). The CDR3 length is 17 residues. With 6 bases clipped from V and 0 bases from J, the junction kept 6 bases outside the gene matches. For the CDR3, the DNA is TGTGCCAGCAGTCCCGACAGGGGGGTCTCTGGGGCCAACGTCCTGACTTTC. It translates to CASSPDRGVSGANVLTF.

Ten or more counts support this clonotype. CDR3 sequence: CASRPSGQGQETQYF. In nucleotides, the CDR3 is TGCGCCAGCCGTCCCTCCGGACAGGGACAAGAGACCCAGTACTTC. The chain combines TRBV5-1 with TRBJ2-5; TRBD1 matches 8 bases. The CDR3 has 15 residues. V lost 7 bases, J lost 2 bases, and 10 bases stayed unmatched. From germline, CDR1 is SGHRS and CDR2 YFSETQ.

The genes are TRBV6-1 and TRBJ2-1, with 10 positions matching TRBD1. CDR1 MNHNS and CDR2 SASEGT come from the germline V gene. This CDR3 region has 14 residues. V was pared by 7 bases and J by 1 base, with 1 base of the junction left unmatched. CDR3 nucleotides: TGTGCCAGCAAGGGACAGGGGTCCTACAATGAGCAGTTCTTC. This codes for CASKGQGSYNEQFF.